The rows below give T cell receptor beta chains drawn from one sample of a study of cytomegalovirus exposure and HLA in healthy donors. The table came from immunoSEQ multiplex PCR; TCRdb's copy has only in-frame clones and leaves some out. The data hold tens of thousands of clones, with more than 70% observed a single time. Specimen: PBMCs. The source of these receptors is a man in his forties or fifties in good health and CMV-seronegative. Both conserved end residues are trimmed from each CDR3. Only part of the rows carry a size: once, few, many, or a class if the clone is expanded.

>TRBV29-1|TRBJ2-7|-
SVEGGPYEQY
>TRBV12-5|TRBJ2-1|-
ASGPGQSSYNEQF
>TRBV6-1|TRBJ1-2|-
ASSEALQLIYGYT
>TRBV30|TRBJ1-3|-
AWRTGHSGNTIY
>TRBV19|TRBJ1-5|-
ASSEINSNQPQH
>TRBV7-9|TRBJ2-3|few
ASSFGGGTDTQY
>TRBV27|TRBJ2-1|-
ASSPGLATYNEQF
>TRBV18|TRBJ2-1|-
ASSTKGHLPYNEQF
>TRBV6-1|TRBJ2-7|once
ASSGYGQPPSPYEQY
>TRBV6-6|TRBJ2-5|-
ASTTVQETQY
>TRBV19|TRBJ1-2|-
ASSDDSRGAYGYT
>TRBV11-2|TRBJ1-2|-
ASSPRGQGGGYT
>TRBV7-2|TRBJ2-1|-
ASSLTSAEQF
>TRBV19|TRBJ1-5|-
ASSSLRRPQH
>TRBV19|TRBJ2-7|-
ASSLIGGRYYEQY
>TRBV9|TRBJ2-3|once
ASSVDWTDTQY
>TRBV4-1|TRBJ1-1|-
ASSQDRFGRAGTEAF
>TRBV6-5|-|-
ASSYAYEQY
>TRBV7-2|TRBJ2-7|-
ASSLDDSYEQY
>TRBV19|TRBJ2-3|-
ASSRGGEGADTQY
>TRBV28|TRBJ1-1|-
ASSFGRLEAF
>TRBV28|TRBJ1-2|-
ASSLNEVGQVITGYT
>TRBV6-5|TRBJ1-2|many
ASSSTGNYGYT